The source of this T cell receptor (beta chain) is a study of OX40 agonist ivuxolimab in advanced cancers. Turning to the overall study: Ivuxolimab was a fully human IgG2 agonistic monoclonal antibody targeting the costimulatory receptor OX40 (CD134). Intravenous ivuxolimab was administered to patients every 2 weeks at six dose levels: 0.01, 0.1, 0.3, 1.5, 3 and 10 mg/kg. Of the approximately 54 dose-escalation patients, hepatocellular carcinoma was present in about 20, melanoma in about 15, renal cell carcinoma in 9 and head and neck cancer in 9. A male proportion of roughly 85% and a mean age of 60 years, ranging from roughly 23 to 79, were recorded for the dose-escalation cohort. Prior anti-PD-1, anti-PD-L1 or anti-CTLA-4 therapy was permitted, and checkpoint inhibitors had been received by roughly 42% of dose-escalation patients. Partial responses occurred in three dose-escalation patients, of whom one had hepatocellular carcinoma and two had cutaneous melanoma. Peripheral TCRbeta sequencing was intended to test whether TCR sequence diversity was altered and clonal T-cell expansion was caused by ivuxolimab. The paper reports the monotherapy dose-escalation portion (N of about 56 patients) of the phase I ivuxolimab trial.

Relative to germline, V is missing 1 base and J is missing 0 bases, with 6 bases of the junction outside any gene match. The germline V gene yields SGHTA for CDR1 and FQGNSA for CDR2. CDR3 length: 16 amino acids, cysteine to phenylalanine. Only the CDR3 portion is preserved as DNA: 48 bases, with reading frame beginning at the first base. To sequence the TCRbeta CDR3 region, genomic DNA was isolated from the sorted cells. The immunoSEQ Assay was used to sequence the TCRbeta CDR3 regions. Not all clones reach the TCRdb copy of this immuneACCESS table, which keeps in-frame sequences only. Checked studies attribute under half of the gap to unresolved V genes and leave the rest unexplained. This sample comprises 85,000 to 95,000 clones, 89% of them detected only once. The ten biggest clones cover around 0.3% of the sample. Study-level results and caveats: In the 0.1-3.0 mg/kg groups, partial responders were among the patients with the lowest normalized peripheral clonal expansion, particularly in CD8+ T cells. Low levels of normalized T-cell clonal expansion were also seen in some patients who did not respond. After ivuxolimab, CD8+ T cells had more expanded clones than CD4+ T cells on average. The antigen specificity of the clonally expanded peripheral T cells was not determined. Clonal expansion of both CD4+ and CD8+ blood T cells was observed from baseline to week 6 at doses 0.1 to 3.0 mg/kg.

With regard to this clone: What antigen it recognizes has not been identified. Base qualities are not at hand, and no much larger clone is one base apart.

The trial excluded patients who had a history of autoimmune disease or who were on systemic immunosuppression. Peripheral blood for TCR sequencing was collected from all dose cohorts at baseline, on cycle 4 day 1, and on cycle 7 day 1. The samples were drawn from a first-in-human, open-label, multicenter phase I dose-escalation trial of ivuxolimab. Adults with locally advanced or metastatic head and neck squamous cell, hepatocellular, melanoma or renal cell carcinoma were enrolled in the trial. Before TCR sequencing, CD4+ and CD8+ T cells were separately sorted from peripheral blood. This clonotype originated in an adult with an advanced solid tumor such as melanoma, head and neck, liver or kidney cancer. The specimen was CD4+ or CD8+ T cells sorted from blood, collected in a trial of the OX40 agonist ivuxolimab. The V gene is TRBV7-2 and the J gene is TRBJ2-7, with TRBD2 matching 7 junction bases. The nucleotide sequence is TGTGCCAGCAGCTTAGGCACTAGCGACAGCTCCTACGAGCAGTACTTC. It encodes CASSLGTSDSSYEQYF.